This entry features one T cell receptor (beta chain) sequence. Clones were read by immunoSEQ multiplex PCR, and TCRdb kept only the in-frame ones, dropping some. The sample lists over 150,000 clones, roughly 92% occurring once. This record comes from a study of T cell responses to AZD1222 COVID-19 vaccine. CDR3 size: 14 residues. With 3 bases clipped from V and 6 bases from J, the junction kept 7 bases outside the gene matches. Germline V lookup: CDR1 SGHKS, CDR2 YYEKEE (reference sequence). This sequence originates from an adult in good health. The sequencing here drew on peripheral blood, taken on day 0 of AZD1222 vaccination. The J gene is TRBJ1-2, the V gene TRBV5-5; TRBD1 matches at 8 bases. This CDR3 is CASSSSRDRNGYTF. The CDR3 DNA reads TGTGCCAGCAGCTCGTCCCGGGACAGGAATGGCTACACCTTC.